Sequencing of this TCR beta chain was carried out in a study of long-term antiretroviral therapy in people with HIV. V shed 0 bases and J shed 1 base, with 4 bases lying between them. The CDR3 totals 13 residues. Germline CDR1 SGHNT, CDR2 YYREEE (reference sequence). Findings and limits, study-wide: Post-ART diversity increased but stayed below transplant donor controls.

To note about this clone: Its cognate antigen is unknown.

Investigators performed immunoSEQ version v3.0 at survey level. Sequencing was performed with immunoSEQ multiplex PCR; in TCRdb, only in-frame clones are kept and a portion is missing. The sample lists about 34,000 clones; about 85% were seen once. The genes are TRBV5-4 and TRBJ1-2; no reliable D call. Sequences were derived from unsorted PBMCs, sampled 1.1 years after starting antiretroviral therapy. The receptor was isolated from a man aged 18 to 30 with HIV. The CDR3 DNA is TGTGCCAGCAGCTTGGACGGTAACTATGGCTACACCTTC. As protein: CASSLDGNYGYTF.